Listed below are T cell receptor beta chains from one sample, sequenced in a study of cytomegalovirus exposure and HLA in healthy donors. Profiling relied on immunoSEQ multiplex PCR, and the TCRdb table lists in-frame clones only, not all of them. The sample includes about 240,000 clones, approximately 86% seen only once; the top ten take less than 1.5%. Sequenced input: PBMCs. Receptors originate from a woman aged 25 to 39 in good health and CMV-seropositive. Both conserved end residues are part of each CDR3. Each record gives: J gene, V gene, D gene, CDR3 protein. D genes are given only for firm matches.

J: TRBJ2-7
V: TRBV27
D: NA
CDR3: CASSFGRADEQYF

J: TRBJ2-1
V: TRBV9
D: NA
CDR3: CASSESEGEEQFF

J: TRBJ2-7
V: TRBV4-1
D: NA
CDR3: CASSHGGGPYEQYF

J: TRBJ2-7
V: TRBV7-2
D: NA
CDR3: CASSLVAGHTYEQYF

J: TRBJ1-2
V: TRBV28
D: TRBD1
CDR3: CASSGTGVYGYTF

J: TRBJ2-1
V: TRBV30
D: TRBD2
CDR3: CAWSVAGGPYNEQFF

J: TRBJ1-1
V: TRBV29-1
D: TRBD1
CDR3: CSVEKQGGTEAFF

J: TRBJ2-1
V: TRBV28
D: NA
CDR3: CASPQQFF

J: TRBJ1-4
V: TRBV6-1
D: TRBD1
CDR3: CASSEEGTGYEKLFF

J: TRBJ1-1
V: TRBV9
D: NA
CDR3: CASSVESGEAFF

J: TRBJ2-6
V: TRBV27
D: TRBD1
CDR3: CASTKKTGGASSGANVLTF

J: TRBJ1-1
V: TRBV30
D: NA
CDR3: CAWSSGGKNTEAFF

J: TRBJ1-1
V: TRBV6-6
D: NA
CDR3: CASKKPASTEAFF